This T cell receptor (beta chain) was sequenced for a study of CD8+ T cells in alopecia areata. Looking at the study overall: By percentage of affected scalp area, the severity of treated patients was scored.

CDR1 and CDR2 (germline): SQVTM, ANQGSEA. The CDR3 length is 11 residues. The V end lost 7 bases, the J end lost 3 bases, and 9 bases lay between the germline ends. RNA, once extracted, was reverse transcribed into cDNA for use as the sequencing template. Some clones are missing from TCRdb's copy, which holds only in-frame ones; the method was immunoSEQ multiplex PCR. The sample lists 200,000 to 250,000 clones, more than 45% occurring once. This clone was seen more than once but under ten times. Treatment defined: oral pan-JAK inhibitor, 5-10 mg twice daily. The starting material was CD4+ T cells sorted from blood, obtained at week 4, from a patient treated with tofacitinib. This receptor was obtained from a human donor with alopecia areata. This chain links TRBV29-1 with TRBJ1-1, with a weak D call TRBD1 (6 bases). The CDR3 nucleotides are TGCAGCGGAGGGGGTCACACTGAAGCTTTCTTT. Its translation: CSGGGHTEAFF.